In this sample, the clone carrying this T cell receptor beta chain turned up a few times. Its antigen is undetermined. Purities in excess of 98% were seen in all sorted populations. The sample is drawn from a study of beta chain features in type 1 diabetes. Study-level findings and limits: TCRB CDR3 length was moderately but significantly reduced in all four CD4+ subsets of Type 1 diabetes patients. Within patients, naive, central memory and Treg TCRB repertoires seemed more similar than within healthy donors. Researchers caution that PCR might favor shorter templates, equally among patients and controls. HLA influence on TCRB rearrangement stayed unresolved here.

CDR3 length: 13 residues. The V gene's germline CDR1 is LGHNA and CDR2 YSLEER. Deletions cut 0 bases from V and 15 bases from J, with 15 bases between. The isolated RNA, all of it, was reverse transcribed, so expressed TCRB transcripts were what got sequenced. Profiling relied on immunoSEQ multiplex PCR, and the TCRdb table lists in-frame clones only, not all of them. Of about 52,000 clones in the sample, around 45% were seen once. This clonotype was obtained from a man aged 25 to 40 with type 1 diabetes. This chain joins TRBV4-3 and TRBJ2-1, with a weak D call TRBD2 (5 bases). Sequenced input: Tregs from blood. CDR3 residues: CASSQDVGEGPFF. CDR3 nucleotide sequence: TGCGCCAGCAGCCAAGATGTCGGGGAAGGACCGTTCTTC.